These 5 T cell receptor beta chains were all obtained from the same sample, sequenced in a study of shared clonotypes between healthy human individuals. The assay was immunoSEQ multiplex PCR, and TCRdb's table has in-frame clones only and misses some. The sample consists of about 470,000 clones, 70% to 80% of them appearing once. The sequencing input was PBMCs. All receptors come from a woman between 35 and 50 years old in good health. Some clones in this sample may be carry-over from other donors' samples.

This chain connects TRBV11-3 to TRBJ1-2; TRBD1 is a possible D gene (6 bases). Per the germline V gene, CDR1 is SGHNT and CDR2 is YENEEA. The CDR3 is 13 amino acids. The V end was cut by 3 bases, the J end by 4 bases, with 9 bases between. The CDR3 here is CASSFRGGYGYTF. The CDR3 nucleotides are TGTGCCAGCAGCTTCAGGGGCGGCTATGGCTACACCTTC. The variable domain in full, completed from reference TRBV11-3 and TRBJ1-2, reads EAGVVQSPRYKIIEKKQPVAFWCNPISGHNTLYWYLQNLGQGPELLIRYENEEAVDDSQLPKDRFSAERLKGVDSTLKIQPAELGDSAVYLCASSFRGGYGYTFGSGTRLTVV.

The chain recombines TRBV30 with TRBJ2-2, with TRBD1 as a possible D gene (5 bases). V lost 3 bases to trimming and J lost 4 bases, with 12 bases between them. CDR1 is GTSNPN and CDR2 is SVGIG in the germline V gene (reference sequence). This CDR3 has 14 residues. The CDR3 sequence: CAWRAGPGTGELFF. The CDR3 nucleotides read TGTGCCTGGAGGGCAGGGCCAGGCACCGGGGAGCTGTTTTTT.

This clone has just a few counts. The V call is TRBV6-4, the J call TRBJ1-2; maybe TRBD1 (5 bases). This CDR3 is built from 14 residues. The germline gives CDR1 MRHNA, CDR2 SNTAGT. Trimming removed 0 bases from V and 4 bases from J, with 9 bases in between. The chain's CDR3 is CASSDSPGGYGYTF. CDR3 in DNA: TGTGCCAGCAGTGACTCGCCCGGGGGCTATGGCTACACCTTC.

This clone has ten or more counts. The V call is TRBV9, the J call TRBJ2-7; 15 nucleotides match TRBD2. CDR1 and CDR2 from the germline V gene are SGDLS and YYNGEE. CDR3 length: 17 amino acids. Trimming at V came to 4 bases and at J to 4 bases, leaving 9 bases not matched to a gene. The DNA for the CDR3 is TGTGCCAGCAGCCCAAGCCGGACTAGCGGGAGGGCGTACGAGCAGTACTTC. Translated: CASSPSRTSGRAYEQYF.

The chain uses TRBV28 and TRBJ1-2; TRBD1 is a possible D gene (5 bases). V dropped 10 bases and J dropped 8 bases, with 17 bases sitting between them. The CDR3 is 12 residues long. Germline V lookup: CDR1 MDHEN, CDR2 SYDVKM. The CDR3 DNA reads as TGTGCCACCAGAAGGGGCGTAGGAGGCTACACCTTC. Its protein product is CATRRGVGGYTF.